The 21 T cell receptor beta chains given below trace back to one sample, sequenced in a study of cytomegalovirus exposure and HLA in healthy donors. Repertoires were generated with immunoSEQ multiplex PCR, while TCRdb's copy carries only in-frame clones and drops some. The sample includes about 110,000 clones, 90% to 96% seen only once; the top ten take 0.67%. Sequencing was carried out using PBMCs. The receptor set was obtained from a woman in her late teens or twenties in good health and CMV-seronegative.

This clone was counted a single time. This sequence joins TRBV7-8 and TRBJ1-2; 7 bases are shared with TRBD1. The CDR3 spans 13 residues. Trimming cost V 5 bases and J 6 bases; bases outside gene matches: 6. From germline, CDR1 is SGHVS and CDR2 FQNEAQ. CDR3 DNA: TGTGCCAGCAGCACCAGGGGGAGTCATGGCTACACCTTC. It specifies CASSTRGSHGYTF. Using reference TRBV7-8 and TRBJ1-2 for the parts outside the CDR3, the full variable domain is GAGVSQSPRYKVAKRGQDVALRCDPISGHVSLFWYQQALGQGPEFLTYFQNEAQLDKSGLPSDRFFAERPEGSVSTLKIQRTQQEDSAVYLCASSTRGSHGYTFGSGTRLTVV.

This rearrangement joins TRBV7-2 to TRBJ2-1; 8 positions agree with TRBD2. This CDR3 comprises 16 residues. Germline trimming cut 1 base from V and 7 bases from J; bases unmatched to any gene: 9. Germline V CDR1 and CDR2: SGHTA, FQGNSA. The CDR3 loop reads CASSLGLSGGQNEQFF. CDR3 nucleotides: TGTGCCAGCAGCTTAGGCCTTTCGGGGGGGCAAAATGAGCAGTTCTTC.

This chain links TRBV28 with TRBJ2-4; D possibly corresponds to TRBD2 (6 bases). V lost 6 bases to trimming and J lost 0 bases, with 18 bases between them. Germline V CDR1 and CDR2: MDHEN, SYDVKM. The CDR3 length is 17 residues. The CDR3 loop is CASRRGSWGVAKNIQYF. CDR3 coding DNA: TGTGCCAGCAGACGAGGTTCTTGGGGGGTAGCCAAAAACATTCAGTACTTC.

This clone was seen only once. This chain connects TRBV30 to TRBJ2-7; 9 bases map to TRBD1. Per germline, CDR1 GTSNPN and CDR2 SVGIG (reference sequence). Germline trimming cut 2 bases from V and 5 bases from J; bases unmatched to any gene: 7. The CDR3 spans 14 residues. The CDR3 is CAWSRTGDLNEQYF. In nucleotides, the CDR3 is TGTGCCTGGAGTCGGACAGGGGATTTAAACGAGCAGTACTTC. The variable domain in full, completed from reference TRBV30 and TRBJ2-7, reads SQTIHQWPATLVQPVGSPLSLECTVEGTSNPNLYWYRQAAGRGLQLLFYSVGIGQISSEVPQNLSASRPQDRQFILSSKKLLLSDSGFYLCAWSRTGDLNEQYFGPGTRLTVT.

The gene calls are TRBV5-4 and TRBJ2-1, with D maybe TRBD2 (5 bases). With 4 bases removed from V and 9 bases from J, the gap between germline ends came to 8 bases. The CDR3 extends over 11 amino acids. From germline, CDR1 is SGHNT and CDR2 YYREEE (reference sequence). The CDR3 DNA sequence: TGTGCCAGCAGCACGGGAAGTGAGCAGTTCTTC. Translation gives CASSTGSEQFF.

V and J are TRBV11-2 and TRBJ2-4; perhaps TRBD2 as D (6 bases). There are 14 residues in the CDR3. Trimming took off 4 bases at V and 4 bases at J, with 11 bases between the two ends. Germline loops: CDR1 SGHAT, CDR2 FQNNGV. Here the CDR3 DNA reads TGTGCCAGCAGCTCATCACGGGGGAAAAACATTCAGTACTTC. As protein: CASSSSRGKNIQYF.

The chain carries TRBV27 and TRBJ1-2, with 7 positions matching TRBD1. This CDR3 region has 14 residues. Per the germline V gene, CDR1 is MNHEY and CDR2 is SMNVEV (reference sequence). V lost 5 bases, J lost 6 bases, and 9 bases stayed unmatched. CDR3 in amino acids: CASSPRTGLDGYTF. DNA of the CDR3: TGTGCCAGCAGTCCCCGGACAGGCTTGGATGGCTACACCTTC.

J is TRBJ1-1 and V is TRBV5-1; TRBD1 aligns across 8 bases. The germline CDR1 and CDR2 sequences are SGHRS and YFSETQ. J was trimmed by 4 bases and V by 4 bases; bases with no gene match: 6. This CDR3 comprises 14 residues. CDR3 residues: CASSPGTGFTEAFF. DNA for the CDR3: TGCGCCAGCAGCCCCGGGACAGGATTCACTGAAGCTTTCTTT.

V usage is TRBV2 and J usage is TRBJ2-7; the match to TRBD1 covers 8 bases. Germline V gene sequence: CDR1 SNHLY, CDR2 FYNNEI. Trimming removed 4 bases from V and 6 bases from J; junction bases left unmatched: 11. The CDR3 sequence is 15 residues long. The CDR3 loop is CASSGGAGGPGEQYF. CDR3 nucleotide sequence: TGTGCCAGCAGTGGAGGCGCAGGGGGCCCGGGCGAGCAGTACTTC.

The V and J genes are TRBV7-2 and TRBJ2-5, with 12 bases matching TRBD2. The CDR3 contains 15 residues. CDR1 is SGHTA, CDR2 FQGNSA, per germline. V trimming: 5 bases; J trimming: 5 bases; junction bases outside the gene matches: 6. CDR3 DNA sequence: TGTGCCAGCAGCAAACTAGCGGGGGGCCGGGAGACCCAGTACTTC. Its protein is CASSKLAGGRETQYF.

The V gene is TRBV10-3, the J gene TRBJ1-1; TRBD1 matches at 9 bases. The CDR3 length is 13 residues. V was clipped by 9 bases and J by 0 bases; unmatched bases: 2. Looked up from germline, CDR1 is ENHRY and CDR2 is SYGVKD. In DNA, the CDR3 is TGTGCCATGGGACAGGGCCTGAACACTGAAGCTTTCTTT. It specifies CAMGQGLNTEAFF.

Comments on this clone: The junction does not match germline at one end; this may be a read error. The V gene is TRBV6-5, the J gene TRBJ2-7; TRBD1 aligns across 8 bases. The CDR3 loop spans 14 amino acids. Germline V gene lookup returns CDR1 MNHEY and CDR2 SVGAGI. The DNA of the CDR3 is TGTGCCAGCAGTCGGACAGGGTACTCCAACGAGCAGTACTTC. This codes for CASSRTGYSNEQYF.

The chain uses TRBV7-3 and TRBJ2-2, with D perhaps TRBD1 (7 bases). Germline V CDR1 and CDR2: SGHTA, FQGTGA. The CDR3 length is 14 residues. Trimming pared 7 bases from V and 3 bases from J, leaving 12 bases between. CDR3 sequence (DNA): TGTGCCAGCAAGGAGGGGGCTTACACCGGGGAGCTGTTTTTT. Its protein is CASKEGAYTGELFF. The variable domain in full, completed from reference TRBV7-3 and TRBJ2-2, reads GAGVSQTPSNKVTEKGKYVELRCDPISGHTALYWYRQSLGQGPEFLIYFQGTGAADDSGLPNDRFFAVRPEGSVSTLKIQRTERGDSAVYLCASKEGAYTGELFFGEGSRLTVL.

The chain links TRBV5-1 to TRBJ2-3; 11 bases align to TRBD2. CDR3 length equals 18 residues. CDR1 and CDR2 (germline): SGHRS, YFSETQ. V shed 2 bases, J shed 0 bases, and the junction held 8 bases outside the gene matches. The CDR3 DNA sequence: TGCGCCAGCAGCTTACCGGGACTAGCGGCGACTAGCACAGATACGCAGTATTTT. As protein: CASSLPGLAATSTDTQYF.

Turning to this clone: Other DNA sequences in this sample translate to the same CDR3. The rearrangement joins TRBV4-2 to TRBJ2-2, with 8 bases fitting TRBD1. The ends lost 0 bases at V and 0 bases at J; junction bases unmatched: 0. Germline lookup yields CDR1 LGHNA and CDR2 YNFKEQ. The CDR3 sequence is 16 residues long. CDR3 in DNA: TGTGCCAGCAGCCAAGAACAGGGGGCGAACACCGGGGAGCTGTTTTTT. It specifies CASSQEQGANTGELFF.

The rearrangement joins TRBV2 to TRBJ1-1, with a weak D call TRBD1 (5 bases). The CDR3 runs to 14 residues. V lost 7 bases to trimming and J lost 1 base, with 13 bases between them. In germline, CDR1 is SNHLY, CDR2 FYNNEI. The CDR3 bases are TGTGCCAGCACAGACAGACAGTCGAACACTGAAGCTTTCTTT. Residues: CASTDRQSNTEAFF.

This rearrangement joins TRBV27 to TRBJ1-1; a weak D match, TRBD1 (6 bases). The germline V gene has CDR1 MNHEY and CDR2 SMNVEV (reference sequence). This CDR3 contains 15 residues. V was trimmed by 0 bases and J by 5 bases, leaving 13 bases between them. CDR3: CASSLSGAGATEAFF. The CDR3 region has the DNA TGTGCCAGCAGTTTATCTGGAGCAGGGGCAACTGAAGCTTTCTTT.

This clone was found once. The V call is TRBV5-3, the J call TRBJ2-3, with TRBD2 matching over 8 bases. TRBV5-3 carries the ORF label, with uncertain function. The CDR3 contains 18 residues. V shed 1 base and J 3 bases; nucleotides not matched to a gene: 13. CDR3: CARSLCDPMSGGTDTQYF. As DNA, the CDR3 is TGTGCCAGAAGCTTGTGTGACCCCATGAGCGGGGGAACAGATACGCAGTATTTT.

This clone was counted a single time. The V and J genes are TRBV11-2 and TRBJ2-1; 7 nucleotides align to TRBD1. Germline V CDR1 and CDR2: SGHAT, FQNNGV. The CDR3 has 14 residues. With V trimmed by 3 bases and J by 3 bases, 2 bases remained unmatched. In DNA form, the CDR3 reads TGTGCCAGCAGCTTCCGGGACAGCTACAATGAGCAGTTCTTC. Its translation: CASSFRDSYNEQFF.

V is TRBV6-1 and J is TRBJ2-5; 8 bases fit TRBD1. CDR1 MNHNS and CDR2 SASEGT come from the germline V gene. The CDR3 totals 15 residues. Trimming took 2 bases from V and 5 from J; bases not matched to a gene: 7. The CDR3 loop is CASSERTGYVETQYF. Written as DNA, the CDR3 is TGTGCCAGCAGTGAAAGGACAGGGTATGTCGAGACCCAGTACTTC.

The genes are TRBV7-2 and TRBJ2-1; no definite D call. The CDR3 extends over 13 amino acids. V lost 2 bases, J lost 6 bases, and 8 bases lay in between. In germline, CDR1 is SGHTA, CDR2 FQGNSA. CDR3 sequence reads: CASSLLNLNEQFF. CDR3 sequence (DNA): TGTGCCAGCAGCTTACTAAATCTCAATGAGCAGTTCTTC.